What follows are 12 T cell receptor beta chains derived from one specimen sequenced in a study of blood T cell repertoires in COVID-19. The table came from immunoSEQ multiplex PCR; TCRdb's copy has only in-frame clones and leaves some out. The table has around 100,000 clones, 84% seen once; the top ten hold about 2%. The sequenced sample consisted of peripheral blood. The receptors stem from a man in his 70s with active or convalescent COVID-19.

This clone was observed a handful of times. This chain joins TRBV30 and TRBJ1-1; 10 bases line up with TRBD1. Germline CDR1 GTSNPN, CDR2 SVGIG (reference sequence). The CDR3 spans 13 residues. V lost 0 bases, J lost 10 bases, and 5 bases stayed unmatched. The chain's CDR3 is CAWSVQGDRGAFF. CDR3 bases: TGTGCCTGGAGTGTACAGGGGGACAGGGGAGCTTTCTTT. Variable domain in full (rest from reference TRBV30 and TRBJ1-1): SQTIHQWPATLVQPVGSPLSLECTVEGTSNPNLYWYRQAAGRGLQLLFYSVGIGQISSEVPQNLSASRPQDRQFILSSKKLLLSDSGFYLCAWSVQGDRGAFFGQGTRLTVV.

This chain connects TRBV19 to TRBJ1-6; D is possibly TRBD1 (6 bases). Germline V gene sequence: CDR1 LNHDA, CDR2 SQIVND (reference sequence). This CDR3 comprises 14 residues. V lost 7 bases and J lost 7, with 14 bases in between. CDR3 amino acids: CASKLGGENSPLHF. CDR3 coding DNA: TGTGCCAGTAAGCTAGGGGGTGAAAATTCACCCCTCCACTTT.

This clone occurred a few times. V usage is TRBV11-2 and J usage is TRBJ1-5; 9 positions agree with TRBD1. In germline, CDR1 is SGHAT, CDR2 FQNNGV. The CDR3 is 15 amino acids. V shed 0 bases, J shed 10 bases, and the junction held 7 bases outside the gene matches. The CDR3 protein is CASSLDGQGLSPQHF. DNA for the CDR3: TGTGCCAGCAGCTTAGACGGACAGGGGTTGAGTCCCCAGCATTTT. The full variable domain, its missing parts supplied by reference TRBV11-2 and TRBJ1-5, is EAGVAQSPRYKIIEKRQSVAFWCNPISGHATLYWYQQILGQGPKLLIQFQNNGVVDDSQLPKDRFSAERLKGVDSTLKIQPAKLEDSAVYLCASSLDGQGLSPQHFGDGTRLSIL.

In DNA form, the CDR3 reads TGTGCCAGCAGTTACCTCCCCCGGGGGGGCACAGATACGCAGTATTTT. This sequence encodes CASSYLPRGGTDTQYF. The chain recombines TRBV6-5 with TRBJ2-3; 7 nucleotides match TRBD2. From germline, CDR1 is MNHEY and CDR2 SVGAGI. CDR3 length: 16 amino acids. Trimming took 2 bases from V and 1 from J; bases not matched to a gene: 6.

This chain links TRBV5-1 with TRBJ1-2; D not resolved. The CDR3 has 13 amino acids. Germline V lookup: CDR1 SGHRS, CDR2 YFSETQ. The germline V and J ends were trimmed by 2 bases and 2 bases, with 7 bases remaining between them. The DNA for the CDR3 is TGCGCCAGCAGCTTCGACACCAACTATGGCTACACCTTC. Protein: CASSFDTNYGYTF.

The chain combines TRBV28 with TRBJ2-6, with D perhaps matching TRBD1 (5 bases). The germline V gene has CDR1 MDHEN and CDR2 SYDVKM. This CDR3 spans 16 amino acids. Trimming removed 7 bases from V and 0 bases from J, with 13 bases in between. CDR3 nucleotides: TGTGCCAGCATGCAGGGAACCTTCTCTGGGGCCAACGTCCTGACTTTC. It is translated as CASMQGTFSGANVLTF. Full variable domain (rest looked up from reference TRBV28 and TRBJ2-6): DVKVTQSSRYLVKRTGEKVFLECVQDMDHENMFWYRQDPGLGLRLIYFSYDVKMKEKGDIPEGYSVSREKKERFSLILESASTNQTSMYLCASMQGTFSGANVLTFGAGSRLTVL.

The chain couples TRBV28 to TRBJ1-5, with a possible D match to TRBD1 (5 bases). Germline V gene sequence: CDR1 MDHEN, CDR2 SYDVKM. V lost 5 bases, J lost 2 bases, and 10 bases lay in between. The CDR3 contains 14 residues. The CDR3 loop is CASSLGEGNQPQHF. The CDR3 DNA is TGTGCCAGCAGTCTAGGGGAGGGCAATCAGCCCCAGCATTTT.

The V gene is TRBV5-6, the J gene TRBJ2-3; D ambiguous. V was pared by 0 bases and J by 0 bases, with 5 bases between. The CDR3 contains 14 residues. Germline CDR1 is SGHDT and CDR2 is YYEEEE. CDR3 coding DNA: TGTGCCAGCAGCTTGGTCGGGAGCACAGATACGCAGTATTTT. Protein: CASSLVGSTDTQYF.

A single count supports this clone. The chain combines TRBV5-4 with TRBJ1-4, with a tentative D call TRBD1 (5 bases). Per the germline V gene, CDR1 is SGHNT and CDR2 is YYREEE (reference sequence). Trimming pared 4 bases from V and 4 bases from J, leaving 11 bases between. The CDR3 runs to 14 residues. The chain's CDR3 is CASSTGGVNEKLFF. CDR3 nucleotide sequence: TGTGCCAGCAGCACGGGGGGGGTTAATGAAAAACTGTTTTTT.

The CDR3 coding sequence is TGTGCCAGCAGCCAAGACAGTTCATACACTGAAGCTTTCTTT. Amino acid sequence: CASSQDSSYTEAFF. The chain combines TRBV7-2 with TRBJ1-1; weak D call: TRBD1 (5 bases). V gave up 5 bases and J gave up 3 bases, with 13 bases separating them. The CDR3 length is 14 residues. Germline V lookup: CDR1 SGHTA, CDR2 FQGNSA.

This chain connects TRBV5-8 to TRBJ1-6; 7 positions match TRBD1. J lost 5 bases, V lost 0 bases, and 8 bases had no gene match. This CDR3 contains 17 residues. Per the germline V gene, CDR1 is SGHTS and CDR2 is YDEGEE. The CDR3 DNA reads TGTGCCAGCAGCTTGGGTACAGGGGCACGGGATAATTCACCCCTCCACTTT. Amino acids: CASSLGTGARDNSPLHF.

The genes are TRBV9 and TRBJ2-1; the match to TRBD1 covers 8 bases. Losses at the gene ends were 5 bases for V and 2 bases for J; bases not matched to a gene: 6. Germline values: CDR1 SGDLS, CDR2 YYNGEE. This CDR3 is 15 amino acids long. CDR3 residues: CASSGGTGTYNEQFF. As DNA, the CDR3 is TGTGCCAGCAGTGGAGGGACAGGAACCTACAATGAGCAGTTCTTC.